This entry lists 2 T cell receptor beta chains sequenced from one sample in a study of blood T cell repertoires in COVID-19. Method: immunoSEQ multiplex PCR; TCRdb's copy keeps in-frame clones and lacks some. The sample lists around 480,000 clones, about 85% seen once, with 0.7% in the top ten. Input material: PBMCs or T cells enriched from blood (not recorded which). The receptors originated from a young woman who had recovered from COVID-19.

Concerning this clone itself: Other DNA sequences in the same sample also yield this CDR3. This chain joins TRBV21-1 and TRBJ1-5; TRBD1, as called in the table, went unchecked against the DNA. TRBV21-1 is noted as a pseudogene. CDR3 length: 19 residues. This CDR3 reads CASSKEKGAVMGGNQPQHF. In DNA, the CDR3 is TGTGCCAGCAGCAAAGAGAAGGGGGCAGTCATGGGCGGCAATCAGCCCCAGCATTTT.

The chain is built from TRBV7-9 and TRBJ1-4, with D possibly matching TRBD1 (6 bases). Germline V lookup: CDR1 SEHNR, CDR2 FQNEAQ (reference sequence). CDR3 length: 15 residues. The germline V and J ends were trimmed by 5 bases and 6 bases, with 16 bases remaining between them. The CDR3 here is CASSRKGGWDEKLFF. The CDR3 DNA reads TGTGCCAGCAGCCGAAAAGGGGGTTGGGATGAAAAACTGTTTTTT.